Shown below are 26 T cell receptor beta chains from a single sample sequenced in a study of technical replicates of blood from several donors (dated 2017 in TCRdb). The library relied on the immunoSEQ multiplex PCR assay. Drawn from immuneACCESS, this table holds only the in-frame rearrangements with V and J called that TCRdb kept. Clones are partly lost; checked studies trace under half to an unresolved V gene and leave the rest unexplained. The sample table lists 75,000 to 90,000 clones, approximately 96% of them with a count of one. The ten largest make up under 0.35% of the sample. Sample: T cells isolated from PBMCs. The source of these receptors is a human donor in good health.

The rearrangement links TRBV5-1 to TRBJ2-5; 12 bases match TRBD2. In germline, CDR1 is SGHRS, CDR2 YFSETQ. V dropped 0 bases and J dropped 5; count of bases not matched to a gene: 5. The CDR3 sequence is 16 residues long. CDR3 sequence: CASSLASGRAQETQYF. The CDR3 DNA sequence: TGCGCCAGCAGCTTGGCTAGCGGGAGGGCCCAGGAGACCCAGTACTTC.

The chain links TRBV7-9 to TRBJ2-1; 8 nucleotides match TRBD2. V trimming: 0 bases; J trimming: 5 bases; junction bases outside the gene matches: 12. There are 18 residues in the CDR3. The germline gives CDR1 SEHNR, CDR2 FQNEAQ (reference sequence). The CDR3 nucleotides read TGTGCCAGCAGCTTAGCCCCCGTTAGCGGGATTCGGAACAATGAGCAGTTCTTC. Translated: CASSLAPVSGIRNNEQFF.

This clone was recorded only once. The V gene is TRBV7-7, the J gene TRBJ1-5; TRBD1 is a possible D gene (5 bases). The CDR3 loop spans 13 amino acids. Germline-derived CDR1 and CDR2 are SSHAT and FNYEAQ (reference sequence). V gave up 4 bases and J gave up 7 bases, with 11 bases separating them. As DNA, the CDR3 is TGTGCCAGCAGCTCAGGGTTAGGACAGCCCCAGCATTTT. Amino acid sequence: CASSSGLGQPQHF.

The chain is built from TRBV7-7 and TRBJ2-5; D might be TRBD1 (6 bases). Germline V gene sequence: CDR1 SSHAT, CDR2 FNYEAQ (reference sequence). This CDR3 is built from 13 residues. Trimming cost V 5 bases and J 5 bases, with 12 bases left between them. The CDR3 nucleotides read TGTGCCAGCAGCCCAACAGGGATCGAGACCCAGTACTTC. Amino acids: CASSPTGIETQYF.

The chain links TRBV5-1 to TRBJ2-1, with 9 bases aligning to TRBD1. With 2 bases clipped from V and 4 bases from J, the junction kept 4 bases outside the gene matches. CDR1 SGHRS and CDR2 YFSETQ come from the germline V gene. The CDR3 runs 15 residues. The CDR3 DNA sequence: TGCGCCAGCAGCTTCGGGACAGGGCAGTACAATGAGCAGTTCTTC. As protein: CASSFGTGQYNEQFF.

The CDR3: CASRQLLGDTEAFF. The CDR3, as DNA: TGTGCCAGCAGGCAGCTTTTAGGGGACACTGAAGCTTTCTTT. This chain uses TRBV27 with TRBJ1-1, with D possibly being TRBD1 (5 bases). The CDR3 runs to 14 residues. Germline V CDR1 and CDR2: MNHEY, SMNVEV (reference sequence). The V and J ends lost 6 bases and 3 bases respectively, with 14 bases between them.

This clone was picked up one time. The chain recombines TRBV30 with TRBJ1-6, with D hard to call. Trimming shortened V by 1 base and J by 11 bases, and 15 bases separated the two germline ends. CDR3 size: 14 residues. CDR1 and CDR2 (germline): GTSNPN, SVGIG (reference sequence). The CDR3 nucleotides read TGTGCCTGGAGTGATGCCCCGAGAACTCCACCCCTCCACTTT. Translating it yields CAWSDAPRTPPLHF.

V gene TRBV7-9 combines with J gene TRBJ2-7; a weak D match, TRBD2 (6 bases). Per the germline V gene, CDR1 is SEHNR and CDR2 is FQNEAQ (reference sequence). Trimming took 2 bases from V and 3 from J, leaving 8 bases between them. This CDR3 is 13 amino acids long. CDR3 coding DNA: TGTGCCAGCAGCTTATCGGGGGACTACGAGCAGTACTTC. It is translated as CASSLSGDYEQYF.

The V call is TRBV9, the J call TRBJ1-2; 9 bases are shared with TRBD1. The V gene's germline CDR1 is SGDLS and CDR2 YYNGEE. V lost 2 bases and J lost 7; bases outside the gene matches: 3. The length of the CDR3 is 13 residues. This CDR3 is CASSVWDRAGYTF. CDR3 nucleotide sequence: TGTGCCAGCAGCGTTTGGGACAGGGCTGGCTACACCTTC.

The table lists this clone with a count of one. The V call is TRBV7-9, the J call TRBJ2-7; tentative D call: TRBD2 (6 bases). Germline V gene data show CDR1 as SEHNR and CDR2 as FQNEAQ (reference sequence). The CDR3 contains 14 residues. The V and J ends lost 0 bases and 2 bases respectively, with 8 bases between them. The CDR3 DNA sequence: TGTGCCAGCAGCTTAGCGGGGACTGCCTACGAGCAGTACTTC. It yields the protein CASSLAGTAYEQYF.

The CDR3 protein is CASSPTDSYNEQFF. The CDR3 DNA reads TGTGCCAGCTCACCGACAGATTCCTACAATGAGCAGTTCTTC. The chain joins TRBV18 to TRBJ2-1; TRBD1 is a possible D gene (5 bases). CDR3 length equals 14 residues. Germline CDR1 is KGHSH and CDR2 is LQKENI. V lost 3 bases to trimming and J lost 1 base, with 7 bases between them.

The chain joins TRBV19 to TRBJ1-2; 9 bases line up with TRBD1. The J segment lost 1 base and the V segment lost 4 bases, leaving 4 bases of the junction unmatched. Germline loops: CDR1 LNHDA, CDR2 SQIVND (reference sequence). This CDR3 contains 15 residues. The CDR3 loop is CASSTGTGSNYGYTF. The CDR3 DNA is TGTGCCAGTAGTACCGGGACAGGGAGTAACTATGGCTACACCTTC. The variable domain in full, completed from reference TRBV19 and TRBJ1-2, reads DGGITQSPKYLFRKEGQNVTLSCEQNLNHDAMYWYRQDPGQGLRLIYYSQIVNDFQKGDIAEGYSVSREKKESFPLTVTSAQKNPTAFYLCASSTGTGSNYGYTFGSGTRLTVV.

The chain carries TRBV6-6 and TRBJ1-2; D is unresolved. Germline lookup yields CDR1 MNHNY and CDR2 SVGAGI (reference sequence). The V gene lost 0 bases and the J gene lost 4 bases, with 12 bases spanning the gap. The length of the CDR3 is 15 residues. The CDR3 is CASSYSLGGSYGYTF. Here the CDR3 DNA reads TGTGCCAGCAGTTACTCCCTGGGAGGCAGCTATGGCTACACCTTC.

The chain combines TRBV6-5 with TRBJ2-3; tentative D call: TRBD2 (5 bases). V dropped 5 bases and J dropped 6 bases, with 9 bases sitting between them. Germline V gene data show CDR1 as MNHEY and CDR2 as SVGAGI. CDR3 length equals 12 residues. Here the CDR3 reads CASSTRLDTQYF. CDR3 in DNA: TGTGCCAGCAGTACTAGATTGGATACGCAGTATTTT.

The chain carries TRBV5-1 and TRBJ2-7, with D maybe TRBD1 (6 bases). V gave up 5 bases and J gave up 4 bases, with 16 bases separating them. CDR1 is SGHRS and CDR2 is YFSETQ in the germline V gene. The length of the CDR3 is 14 residues. This CDR3 is CASSYTSGTYEQYF. In nucleotides, the CDR3 is TGCGCCAGCAGTTATACCTCCGGGACATACGAGCAGTACTTC.

The rearrangement uses TRBV9 and TRBJ2-7; maybe TRBD2 (6 bases). Germline V gives CDR1 SGDLS, CDR2 YYNGEE. Trimming stripped 2 bases from V and 0 bases from J, with 12 bases between. This CDR3 is built from 15 residues. The CDR3 region has the DNA TGTGCCAGCAGCGTTAGCGGTCCAAGCTCCTACGAGCAGTACTTC. It encodes CASSVSGPSSYEQYF.

The rearrangement uses TRBV4-3 and TRBJ1-3; D is undetermined. The CDR3 runs to 13 residues. Between the trimmed V and J ends, which lost 1 base and 4 bases, there was a span of 5 bases. Germline CDR1 is LGHNA and CDR2 is YSLEER. The CDR3 is CASSQGQGNTIYF. CDR3 in DNA: TGCGCCAGCAGCCAAGGCCAGGGAAACACCATATATTTT.

V gene TRBV5-1 combines with J gene TRBJ1-3; no reliable D call. The germline gives CDR1 SGHRS, CDR2 YFSETQ. The V end was cut by 4 bases, the J end by 2 bases, with 7 bases between. The CDR3 sequence is 13 residues long. Here the CDR3 reads CASSPEAGNTIYF. The CDR3 DNA reads TGCGCCAGCAGCCCCGAGGCTGGAAACACCATATATTTT.

CDR3 region: CASRAGPSSGNTIYF. CDR3 sequence (DNA): TGTGCCAGCAGGGCAGGCCCAAGCTCTGGAAACACCATATATTTT. V and J are TRBV27 and TRBJ1-3; D is unclear. The CDR3 has 15 residues. Germline CDR1 reads MNHEY; CDR2 reads SMNVEV (reference sequence). The ends were cut back, 6 bases at V and 0 bases at J, with 12 bases in the middle.

This clone occurred once. V and J are TRBV11-2 and TRBJ2-7; TRBD2 matches at 9 bases. CDR3 length equals 16 residues. The ends lost 6 bases at V and 4 bases at J; junction bases unmatched: 13. Per germline, CDR1 SGHAT and CDR2 FQNNGV. This chain's CDR3 is CASRISIGTSIYEQYF. In nucleotides, the CDR3 is TGTGCCAGCAGAATCTCGATAGGGACTAGCATATACGAGCAGTACTTC.

CDR3 amino acids: CAWTQAEEGETQYF. The CDR3 coding sequence is TGTGCCTGGACCCAAGCGGAGGAGGGAGAGACCCAGTACTTC. The chain links TRBV30 to TRBJ2-5; perhaps TRBD2 as D (6 bases). In germline, CDR1 is GTSNPN, CDR2 SVGIG (reference sequence). This CDR3 is built from 14 residues. V was pared by 4 bases and J by 4 bases, with 16 bases between.

The chain is built from TRBV15 and TRBJ1-4; 9 bases are a match to TRBD1. CDR1 and CDR2 (germline): LNHNV, YYDKDF (reference sequence). The CDR3 sequence is 16 residues long. With 3 bases clipped from V and 8 bases from J, the junction kept 10 bases outside the gene matches. The CDR3 loop reads CATSRERTGAGEKLFF. In nucleotides, the CDR3 is TGTGCCACCAGCAGGGAAAGGACAGGGGCGGGAGAAAAACTGTTTTTT.

This sequence joins TRBV19 and TRBJ2-4, with TRBD1 matching 7 bases. Trimming cost V 6 bases and J 6 bases; bases outside gene matches: 8. CDR1 is LNHDA and CDR2 is SQIVND in the germline V gene (reference sequence). CDR3 length equals 14 residues. The CDR3 loop is CASSSGTALNIQYF. CDR3 nucleotide sequence: TGTGCCAGTAGCTCCGGGACAGCTTTAAACATTCAGTACTTC.

The chain combines TRBV4-1 with TRBJ2-5; D remains unclear. Trimming took 0 bases from V and 7 from J, leaving 12 bases between them. CDR1 is MGHRA and CDR2 is YSYEKL in the germline V gene. This CDR3 region has 14 residues. The CDR3 DNA is TGCGCCAGCAGCCAAGAATCGGGTCCGGGGACCCAGTACTTC. Translating it yields CASSQESGPGTQYF.

The chain combines TRBV2 with TRBJ2-1; TRBD2 matches 13 bases. Germline CDR1 reads SNHLY; CDR2 reads FYNNEI. The J segment lost 6 bases and the V segment lost 8 bases, leaving 4 bases of the junction unmatched. The CDR3 contains 14 residues. The DNA for the CDR3 is TGTGCCAGCGTACTAGCGGGAGGGGGCAATGAGCAGTTCTTC. Translated, it gives CASVLAGGGNEQFF.

The V and J genes are TRBV5-1 and TRBJ1-4, with 7 nucleotides matching TRBD1. V shed 1 base and J 11 bases; nucleotides not matched to a gene: 2. Germline-derived CDR1 and CDR2 are SGHRS and YFSETQ. CDR3 length equals 12 residues. The CDR3 nucleotides read TGCGCCAGCAGCTTGTTACAGGGGAAACTGTTTTTT. It codes for CASSLLQGKLFF.